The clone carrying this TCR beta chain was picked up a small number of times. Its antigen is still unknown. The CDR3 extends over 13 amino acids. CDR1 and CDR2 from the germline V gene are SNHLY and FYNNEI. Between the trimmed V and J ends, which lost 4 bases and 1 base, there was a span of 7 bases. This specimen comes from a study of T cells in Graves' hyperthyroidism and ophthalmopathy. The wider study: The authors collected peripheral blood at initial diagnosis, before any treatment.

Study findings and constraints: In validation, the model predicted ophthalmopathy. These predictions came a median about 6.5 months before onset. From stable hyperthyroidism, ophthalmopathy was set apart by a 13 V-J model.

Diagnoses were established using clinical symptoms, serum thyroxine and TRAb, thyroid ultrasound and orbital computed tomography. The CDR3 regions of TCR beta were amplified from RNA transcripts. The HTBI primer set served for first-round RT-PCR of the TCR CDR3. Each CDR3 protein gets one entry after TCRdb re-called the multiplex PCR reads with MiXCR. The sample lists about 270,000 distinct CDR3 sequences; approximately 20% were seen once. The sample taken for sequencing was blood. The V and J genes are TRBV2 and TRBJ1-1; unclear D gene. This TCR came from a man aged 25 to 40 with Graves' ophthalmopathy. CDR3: CASSGERNTEAFF. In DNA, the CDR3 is TGTGCCAGCAGTGGCGAGAGGAACACTGAAGCTTTCTTT.